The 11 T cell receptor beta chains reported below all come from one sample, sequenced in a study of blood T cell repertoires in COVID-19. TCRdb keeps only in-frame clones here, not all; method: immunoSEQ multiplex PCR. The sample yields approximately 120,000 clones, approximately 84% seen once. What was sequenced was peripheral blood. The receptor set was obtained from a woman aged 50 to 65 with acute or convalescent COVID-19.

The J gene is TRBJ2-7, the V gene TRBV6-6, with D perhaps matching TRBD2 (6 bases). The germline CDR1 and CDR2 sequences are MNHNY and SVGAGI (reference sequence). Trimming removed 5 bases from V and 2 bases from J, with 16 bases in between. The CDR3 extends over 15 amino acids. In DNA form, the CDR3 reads TGTGCCAGCAGTGCGGGACTCCGGGATGCCTACGAGCAGTACTTC. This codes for CASSAGLRDAYEQYF.

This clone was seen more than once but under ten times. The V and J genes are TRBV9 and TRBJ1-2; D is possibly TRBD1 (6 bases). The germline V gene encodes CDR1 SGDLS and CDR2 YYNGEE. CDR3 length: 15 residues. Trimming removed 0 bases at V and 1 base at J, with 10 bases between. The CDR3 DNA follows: TGTGCCAGCAGCGTAGCGTCAGGGGATAACTATGGCTACACCTTC. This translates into CASSVASGDNYGYTF.

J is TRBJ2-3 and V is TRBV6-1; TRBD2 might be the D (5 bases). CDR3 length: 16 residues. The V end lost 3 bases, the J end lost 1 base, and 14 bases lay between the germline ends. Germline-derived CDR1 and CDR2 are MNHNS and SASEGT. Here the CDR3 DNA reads TGTGCCAGCAGTGACCTTTCCTCGGAGGGCACAGATACGCAGTATTTT. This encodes CASSDLSSEGTDTQYF.

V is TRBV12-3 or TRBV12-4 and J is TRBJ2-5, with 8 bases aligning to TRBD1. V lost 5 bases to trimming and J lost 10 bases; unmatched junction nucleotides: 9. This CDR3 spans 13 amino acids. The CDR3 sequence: CASSPAGGSVQYF. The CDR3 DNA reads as TGTGCCAGCAGTCCGGCAGGGGGCTCCGTCCAGTACTTC.

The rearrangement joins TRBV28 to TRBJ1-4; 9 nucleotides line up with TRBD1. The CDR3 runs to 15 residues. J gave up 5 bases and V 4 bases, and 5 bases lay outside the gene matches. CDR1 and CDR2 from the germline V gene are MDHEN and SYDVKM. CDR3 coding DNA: TGTGCCAGCAGTTCACCCGGGACAGGGAATGAAAAACTGTTTTTT. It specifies CASSSPGTGNEKLFF.

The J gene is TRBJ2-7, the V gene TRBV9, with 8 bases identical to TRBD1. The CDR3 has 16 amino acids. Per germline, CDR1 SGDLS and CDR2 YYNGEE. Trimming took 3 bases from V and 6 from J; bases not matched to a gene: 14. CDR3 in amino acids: CASSDQDRVDGSEQYF. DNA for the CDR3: TGTGCCAGCAGCGACCAGGACAGGGTAGATGGGTCCGAGCAGTACTTC.

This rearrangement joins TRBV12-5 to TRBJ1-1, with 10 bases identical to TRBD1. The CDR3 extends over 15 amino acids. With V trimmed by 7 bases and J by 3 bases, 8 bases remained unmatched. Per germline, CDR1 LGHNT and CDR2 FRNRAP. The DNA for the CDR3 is TGTGCTAGTGCTTTCACCGGGACAGGGGACACTGAAGCTTTCTTT. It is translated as CASAFTGTGDTEAFF.

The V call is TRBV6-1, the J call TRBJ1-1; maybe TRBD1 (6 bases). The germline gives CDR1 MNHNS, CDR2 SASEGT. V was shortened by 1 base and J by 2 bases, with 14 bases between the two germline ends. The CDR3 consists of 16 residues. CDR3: CASSEGKGGGNTEAFF. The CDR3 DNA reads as TGTGCCAGCAGTGAAGGAAAAGGGGGTGGCAACACTGAAGCTTTCTTT.

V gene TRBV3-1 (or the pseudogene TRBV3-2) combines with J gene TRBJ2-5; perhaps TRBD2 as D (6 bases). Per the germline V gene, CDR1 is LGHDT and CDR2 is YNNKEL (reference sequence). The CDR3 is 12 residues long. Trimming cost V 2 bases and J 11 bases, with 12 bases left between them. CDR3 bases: TGTGCCAGCAGCCAATCAGCGCGGGGTCAGTACTTC. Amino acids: CASSQSARGQYF.

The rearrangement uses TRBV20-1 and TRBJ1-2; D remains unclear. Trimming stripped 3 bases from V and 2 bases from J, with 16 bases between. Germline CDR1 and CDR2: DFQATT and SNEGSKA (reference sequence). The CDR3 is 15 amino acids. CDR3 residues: CSASGVAGPNYGYTF. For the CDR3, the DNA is TGCAGTGCTAGTGGGGTCGCAGGCCCAAACTATGGCTACACCTTC.

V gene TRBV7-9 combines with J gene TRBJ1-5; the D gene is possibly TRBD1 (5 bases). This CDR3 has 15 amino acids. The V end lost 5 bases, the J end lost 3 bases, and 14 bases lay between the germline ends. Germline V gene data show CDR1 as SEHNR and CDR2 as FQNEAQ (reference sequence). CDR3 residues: CASSPPGGLNQPQHF. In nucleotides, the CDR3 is TGTGCCAGCAGCCCCCCCGGGGGACTCAATCAGCCCCAGCATTTT.